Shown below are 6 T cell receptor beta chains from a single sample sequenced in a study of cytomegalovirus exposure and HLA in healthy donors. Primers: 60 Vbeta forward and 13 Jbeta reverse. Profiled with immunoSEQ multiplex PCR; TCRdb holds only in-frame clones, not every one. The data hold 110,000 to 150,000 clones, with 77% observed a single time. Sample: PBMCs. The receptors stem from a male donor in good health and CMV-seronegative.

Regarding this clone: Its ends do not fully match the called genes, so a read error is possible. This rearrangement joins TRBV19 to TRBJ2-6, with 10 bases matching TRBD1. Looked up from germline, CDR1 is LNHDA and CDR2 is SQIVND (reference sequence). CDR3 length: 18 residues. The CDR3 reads CASGTDRGAYSGANILTF. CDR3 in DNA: TGTGCCAGTGGTACGGACAGGGGGGCATACTCTGGGGCCAACATCCTGACTTTC.

CDR3 sequence reads: CASGLAGGTGELFF. The CDR3 region has the DNA TGTGCCAGCGGACTAGCGGGAGGTACCGGGGAGCTGTTTTTT. The V call is TRBV12-1, the J call TRBJ2-2; the table calls TRBD2, which could not be checked here. TRBV12-1 is a pseudogene. The CDR3 contains 14 residues.

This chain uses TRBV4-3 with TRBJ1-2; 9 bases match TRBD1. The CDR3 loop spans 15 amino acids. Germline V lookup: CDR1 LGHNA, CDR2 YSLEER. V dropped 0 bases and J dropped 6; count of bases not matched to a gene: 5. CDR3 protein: CASSQDNRGLDGYTF. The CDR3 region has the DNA TGCGCCAGCAGCCAAGATAACAGGGGGCTGGATGGCTACACCTTC.

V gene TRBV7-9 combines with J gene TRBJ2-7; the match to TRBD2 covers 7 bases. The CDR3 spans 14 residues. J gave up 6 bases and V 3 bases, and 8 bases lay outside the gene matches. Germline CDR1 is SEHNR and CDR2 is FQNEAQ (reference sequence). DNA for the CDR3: TGTGCCAGCAGCTTTTGGGAGGGAGCCGGCGAGCAGTACTTC. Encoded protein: CASSFWEGAGEQYF.

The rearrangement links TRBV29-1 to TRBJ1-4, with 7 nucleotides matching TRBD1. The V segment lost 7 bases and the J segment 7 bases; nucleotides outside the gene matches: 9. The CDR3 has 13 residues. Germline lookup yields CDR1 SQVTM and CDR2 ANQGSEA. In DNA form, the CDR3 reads TGCAGCGCCGCCGGACAGGTCGCTGAAAAACTGTTTTTT. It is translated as CSAAGQVAEKLFF.

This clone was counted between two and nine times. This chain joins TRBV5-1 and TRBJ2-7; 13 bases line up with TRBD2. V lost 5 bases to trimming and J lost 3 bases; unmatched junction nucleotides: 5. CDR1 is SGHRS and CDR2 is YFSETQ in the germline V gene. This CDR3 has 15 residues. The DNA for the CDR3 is TGCGCCAGCAGGTCCGGGACTAGCGGGGTCTACGAGCAGTACTTC. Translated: CASRSGTSGVYEQYF.